This is a list of T cell receptor beta chains from one sample in a study of cytomegalovirus exposure and HLA in healthy donors. Clones were read by immunoSEQ multiplex PCR, and TCRdb kept only the in-frame ones, dropping some. Here the sample table reports around 70,000 clones. Specimen: PBMCs. Receptors originate from a female donor in good health and CMV-seropositive. The CDR3 runs from the conserved cysteine through the conserved F or W. D genes are given only for firm matches.

TRBV5-6	NA	TRBJ2-5	CASGRTDEETQYF	TGTGCCAGCGGACGGACAGACGAAGAGACCCAGTACTTC
TRBV5-6	TRBD1	TRBJ2-1	CASSPGADRGTYNEQFF	TGTGCCAGCAGCCCGGGGGCGGACAGGGGTACCTACAATGAGCAGTTCTTC
TRBV9	TRBD2	TRBJ2-1	CASSQRSGGVDEQFF	TGTGCCAGCAGCCAGAGAAGCGGGGGGGTCGATGAGCAGTTCTTC
TRBV11-3	NA	TRBJ1-1	CASRLGRWVTTEAFF	TGTGCCAGCAGGCTGGGGCGTTGGGTAACCACTGAAGCTTTCTTT
TRBV14	TRBD2	TRBJ2-7	CASSQTAGGTEQYF	TGTGCCAGCAGCCAAACAGCGGGAGGCACCGAGCAGTACTTC
TRBV15	TRBD1	TRBJ1-1	CATSRAGQGSEAFF	TGTGCCACCAGCAGAGCAGGACAGGGCTCTGAAGCTTTCTTT
TRBV29-1	TRBD1	TRBJ2-7	CSVETGGKSYEQYF	TGCAGCGTTGAGACAGGGGGCAAGTCCTACGAGCAGTACTTC
TRBV6-5	TRBD1	TRBJ2-1	CASSRRQGWDNEQFF	TGTGCCAGCAGCCGACGACAGGGGTGGGACAATGAGCAGTTCTTC
TRBV15	NA	TRBJ2-6	CATSRGRSGANVLTF	TGTGCCACCAGCAGAGGCCGGTCTGGGGCCAACGTCCTGACTTTC
TRBV28	TRBD1	TRBJ1-5	CATSPGDRIAQPQHF	TGTGCCACCTCCCCGGGGGACAGGATTGCGCAGCCCCAGCATTTT
TRBV19	NA	TRBJ2-7	CASSIDRDYEQYF	TGTGCCAGTAGTATAGATCGGGACTACGAGCAGTACTTC
TRBV6-5	TRBD1	TRBJ1-1	CASRGQGFVSEAFF	TGTGCCAGCAGGGGACAGGGCTTTGTGTCTGAAGCTTTCTTT
TRBV18	NA	TRBJ2-5	CASSPLEDSPQETQYF	TGTGCCAGCTCACCACTCGAGGACAGCCCTCAAGAGACCCAGTACTTC
TRBV5-1	TRBD1	TRBJ2-3	CASSLVGTGGDTQYF	TGCGCCAGCAGCTTGGTCGGGACAGGAGGAGATACGCAGTATTTT
TRBV7-9	TRBD1	TRBJ2-7	CASSPNTGGVYEQYF	TGTGCCAGCAGCCCAAACACAGGGGGTGTGTACGAGCAGTACTTC
TRBV28	NA	TRBJ2-2	CASSSLTGTLF	TGTGCCAGCAGTTCTCTGACCGGGACTCTTTTT
TRBV6-6	NA	TRBJ1-2	CASILRETYGYTF	TGTGCCAGCATTTTACGGGAAACCTATGGCTACACCTTC
TRBV19	NA	TRBJ1-2	CASSPAGNYGYTF	TGTGCCAGTAGTCCTGCGGGCAACTATGGCTACACCTTC
TRBV29-1	TRBD1	TRBJ1-1	CSVLGGQGAPDTEAFF	TGCAGCGTTCTGGGGGGACAGGGGGCTCCTGACACTGAAGCTTTCTTT
TRBV25-1	TRBD1	TRBJ1-6	CASSEWPGGSPLHF	TGTGCCAGCAGTGAATGGCCAGGGGGATCACCCCTCCACTTT
TRBV4-2	NA	TRBJ1-2	CASSPGGDLYGYTF	TGTGCCAGCAGCCCTGGAGGGGATCTCTATGGCTACACCTTC
TRBV11-2	NA	TRBJ2-1	CASSQGARIGYNEQFF	TGTGCCAGCAGTCAAGGGGCGAGAATAGGCTACAATGAGCAGTTCTTC
TRBV9	NA	TRBJ1-4	CASSVGAGLLKEKLFF	TGTGCCAGCAGCGTAGGGGCGGGACTACTAAAGGAAAAACTGTTTTTT
TRBV13	NA	TRBJ1-2	CASSLVGAGGRGYTF	TGTGCCAGCAGCTTAGTAGGCGCGGGGGGACGAGGCTACACCTTC
TRBV4-1	NA	TRBJ2-1	CASSPPDRGNEQFF	TGCGCCAGCAGCCCACCGGACAGAGGCAATGAGCAGTTCTTC
TRBV27	TRBD1	TRBJ2-7	CASSYLTGTGEQYF	TGTGCCAGCAGTTACCTGACAGGGACGGGGGAGCAGTACTTC
TRBV4-3	NA	TRBJ2-7	CASSQERLYEQYF	TGCGCCAGCAGCCAAGAGCGCCTCTACGAGCAGTACTTC
TRBV10-3	NA	TRBJ2-7	CACARDPSYEQYF	TGTGCCTGTGCCAGGGATCCCTCCTACGAGCAGTACTTC
TRBV7-2	NA	TRBJ2-7	CASSSNPGKTYEQYF	TGTGCCAGCAGCTCAAATCCCGGGAAAACCTACGAGCAGTACTTC
TRBV6-6	TRBD2	TRBJ2-5	CASFPAGGPRETQYF	TGTGCCAGCTTCCCAGCGGGAGGGCCGAGGGAGACCCAGTACTTC
TRBV7-6	NA	TRBJ2-3	CASSSDITGTDTQYF	TGTGCCAGCAGCTCCGACATTACAGGGACAGATACGCAGTATTTT
TRBV7-9	NA	TRBJ1-1	CASSRGNTEAFF	TGTGCCAGCAGTAGAGGGAACACTGAAGCTTTCTTT
TRBV6-5	NA	TRBJ1-6	CASSYFGQAHSPLHF	TGTGCCAGCAGTTACTTTGGGCAGGCGCATTCACCCCTCCACTTT
TRBV13	TRBD1	TRBJ2-5	CASSTRGSGETQYF	TGTGCCAGCAGCACCAGGGGGTCAGGGGAGACCCAGTACTTC
TRBV6-1	TRBD1	TRBJ2-3	CASRKQGSTDTQYF	TGTGCCAGCAGGAAACAGGGGAGCACAGATACGCAGTATTTT
TRBV7-6	TRBD1	TRBJ1-2	CASSPTGGGGNYGYTF	TGTGCCAGCAGCCCCACAGGGGGCGGGGGGAACTATGGCTACACCTTC